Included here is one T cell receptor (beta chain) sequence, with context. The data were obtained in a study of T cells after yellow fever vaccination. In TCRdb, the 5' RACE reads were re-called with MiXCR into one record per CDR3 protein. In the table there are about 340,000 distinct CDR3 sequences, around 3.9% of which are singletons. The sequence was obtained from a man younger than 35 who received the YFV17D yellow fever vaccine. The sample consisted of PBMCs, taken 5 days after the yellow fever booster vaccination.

The CDR3 here is CASSVYGEEQPQHF. CDR3 coding DNA: TGTGCCAGCAGCGTATACGGGGAGGAACAGCCCCAGCATTTT. The chain combines TRBV9 with TRBJ1-5; D is uncertain. CDR1 SGDLS and CDR2 YYNGEE come from the germline V gene. The CDR3 sequence is 14 residues long. V was cut by 1 base and J by 7 bases, with 12 bases left in between.